These 17 T cell receptor beta chains originate from one sample sequenced in a study of T cell repertoires in cytomegalovirus infection. Each CDR3 protein is one row after TCRdb ran MiXCR on the reads. This sample has 800,000 to 950,000 distinct CDR3 sequences, with approximately 32% found just once. Their antigens remain unidentified. The sequencing here drew on cultured CD8+ T cells from PBMCs, taken from culture after CMV antigen stimulation. The receptors here all came from a human donor in good health (CMV status not recorded). Some clones in this sample may be carry-over from other donors' samples.

There are a few counts of this clonotype. The chain couples TRBV7-8 to TRBJ1-1; a possible D gene is TRBD1 (5 bases). CDR3 size: 15 residues. V was pared by 5 bases and J by 3 bases, with 16 bases between. Per germline, CDR1 SGHVS and CDR2 FQNEAQ. The CDR3 loop is CASSPNRGVDTEAFF. Here the CDR3 DNA reads TGTGCCAGCAGCCCAAATCGGGGGGTTGACACTGAAGCTTTCTTT.

Only a few counts were recorded for this clonotype. The J gene is TRBJ2-1, the V gene TRBV12-3 or TRBV12-4, with D hard to call. V was clipped by 5 bases and J by 6 bases, with 14 bases between them. This CDR3 spans 14 amino acids. The CDR3 nucleotides read TGTGCCAGCAGTCTCGGACCGATCTTCAATGAGCAGTTCTTC. Protein sequence: CASSLGPIFNEQFF.

The table lists this clonotype with a few counts. This sequence joins TRBV27 and TRBJ1-4; 8 bases match TRBD1. Germline lookup yields CDR1 MNHEY and CDR2 SMNVEV (reference sequence). CDR3 size: 14 residues. V was pared by 6 bases and J by 8 bases, with 8 bases of the junction left unmatched. The CDR3 DNA reads as TGTGCCAGCAGCCAAGCACAGGGGGTCGAAAAACTGTTTTTT. It encodes CASSQAQGVEKLFF.

V and J are TRBV5-1 and TRBJ2-5, with TRBD2 matching 7 bases. Germline CDR1 and CDR2: SGHRS and YFSETQ. J lost 4 bases, V lost 2 bases, and 5 bases had no gene match. CDR3 length: 14 residues. CDR3 nucleotide sequence: TGCGCCAGCAGCTTATGGGGGGGTGCAGAGACCCAGTACTTC. It codes for CASSLWGGAETQYF.

The rearrangement links TRBV7-9 to TRBJ2-7, with a possible D match to TRBD2 (6 bases). CDR1 and CDR2 from the germline V gene are SEHNR and FQNEAQ (reference sequence). Trimming shortened V by 1 base and J by 7 bases, and 11 bases separated the two germline ends. The CDR3 is 13 residues long. CDR3: CASSLEEGVEQYF. The CDR3 DNA is TGTGCCAGCAGCTTAGAGGAGGGAGTAGAGCAGTACTTC.

With regard to this clonotype: Compared with germline, one end of the junction differs, possibly owing to a read error. The chain has TRBV5-3 and TRBJ2-5, with unresolved D. TRBV5-3 is given ORF status, its function remaining uncertain. The CDR3 runs 13 residues. The CDR3 DNA is TGTGCCAGCAGCTTGGAACAGTTCGAGACCCAGTACTTC. The encoded protein is CASSLEQFETQYF.

The chain carries TRBV27 and TRBJ1-1; D is unresolved. CDR1 is MNHEY and CDR2 is SMNVEV in the germline V gene (reference sequence). This CDR3 has 14 amino acids. V lost 2 bases, J lost 0 bases, and 7 bases lay in between. This CDR3 reads CASSLRQVNTEAFF. Written as DNA, the CDR3 is TGTGCCAGCAGTTTAAGGCAAGTGAACACTGAAGCTTTCTTT.

Only one count was recorded for this clonotype. The rearrangement uses TRBV5-6 and TRBJ2-1, with a weak D call TRBD2 (5 bases). The CDR3 is made up of 12 amino acids. V gave up 0 bases and J gave up 8 bases, with 6 bases separating them. Germline CDR1 reads SGHDT; CDR2 reads YYEEEE. CDR3 in DNA: TGTGCCAGCAGCTTGGTACTAGATGAGCAGTTCTTC. Translated: CASSLVLDEQFF.

The chain links TRBV7-9 to TRBJ1-1; unclear D gene. Germline lookup yields CDR1 SEHNR and CDR2 FQNEAQ (reference sequence). CDR3 length equals 15 residues. Between the trimmed V and J ends, which lost 4 bases and 4 bases, there was a span of 16 bases. For the CDR3, the DNA is TGTGCCAGCAGCTCACCCCCCGCCGGTGGCACTGAAGCTTTCTTT. This codes for CASSSPPAGGTEAFF.

This clonotype was counted between two and nine times. The chain couples TRBV27 to TRBJ1-1, with 12 bases aligning to TRBD1. This CDR3 is 18 amino acids long. The V and J ends lost 5 bases and 1 base, in that order; junction bases with no gene match: 11. Germline CDR1 reads MNHEY; CDR2 reads SMNVEV (reference sequence). The chain's CDR3 is CASSPSTGTGGTNTEAFF. CDR3 nucleotide sequence: TGTGCCAGCAGTCCGTCAACCGGGACAGGGGGCACGAACACTGAAGCTTTCTTT.

At least ten counts were recorded for this clonotype. V usage is TRBV12-3 or TRBV12-4 and J usage is TRBJ2-2; TRBD1 is a possible D gene (5 bases). CDR3 size: 14 residues. V gave up 7 bases and J gave up 3 bases, with 12 bases separating them. The CDR3 nucleotides read TGTGCCAGCACCCGGACAAGGTACACCGGGGAGCTGTTTTTT. Its translation is CASTRTRYTGELFF.

The chain has TRBV5-6 and TRBJ1-1, with unresolved D. The CDR3 runs to 11 residues. The V gene's germline CDR1 is SGHDT and CDR2 YYEEEE. Deletions cut 6 bases from V and 6 bases from J, with 9 bases between. The CDR3: CASTGRAEAFF. The CDR3, as DNA: TGTGCCAGCACCGGACGGGCTGAAGCTTTCTTT.

The genes are TRBV6-5 and TRBJ2-2, with D possibly TRBD2 on 6 matching bases. The CDR3 is 14 residues long. Germline assignment: CDR1 MNHEY and CDR2 SVGAGI. Trimming pared 2 bases from V and 6 bases from J, leaving 10 bases between. The CDR3 loop is CASSYNSGAGELFF. The CDR3 coding sequence is TGTGCCAGCAGTTACAATTCGGGGGCCGGGGAGCTGTTTTTT.

This clonotype was counted between two and nine times. The chain recombines TRBV4-2 with TRBJ2-5; a possible D gene is TRBD2 (6 bases). Germline CDR1 and CDR2: LGHNA and YNFKEQ. The CDR3 totals 16 residues. V lost 0 bases and J 4 bases, leaving 15 bases between the germline ends. The CDR3 spells CASSQERGGGRETQYF. For the CDR3, the DNA is TGTGCCAGCAGCCAAGAAAGGGGAGGAGGACGAGAGACCCAGTACTTC.

In this sample, this clonotype turned up a few times. The chain recombines TRBV13 with TRBJ1-1; D unclear. V dropped 2 bases and J dropped 6 bases, with 10 bases sitting between them. This CDR3 has 13 amino acids. Germline CDR1 PRHDT, CDR2 FYEKMQ (reference sequence). DNA for the CDR3: TGTGCCAGCAGCTTATCGTACGGGCCTGAAGCTTTCTTT. Translation: CASSLSYGPEAFF.

The chain joins TRBV5-6 to TRBJ2-7; the match to TRBD2 covers 7 bases. This CDR3 has 12 amino acids. V lost 0 bases, J lost 10 bases, and 4 bases stayed unmatched. Germline-derived CDR1 and CDR2 are SGHDT and YYEEEE. The CDR3 sequence is CASSLAGRDQYF. Written as DNA, the CDR3 is TGTGCCAGCAGCTTGGCAGGGAGGGACCAGTACTTC. Full variable domain (missing parts from reference TRBV5-6 and TRBJ2-7): DAGVTQSPTHLIKTRGQQVTLRCSPKSGHDTVSWYQQALGQGPQFIFQYYEEEERQRGNFPDRFSGHQFPNYSSELNVNALLLGDSALYLCASSLAGRDQYFGPGTRLTVT.

This clonotype was seen a few times. The CDR3: CASSPTSGYRAQYF. The CDR3 coding sequence is TGTGCCAGTAGTCCGACTAGCGGATACCGGGCCCAGTACTTC. The rearrangement links TRBV19 to TRBJ2-5; TRBD2 agrees at 9 bases. Unmatched junction bases numbered 10, after V lost 5 bases and J lost 9 bases. The CDR3 spans 14 residues. Germline loops: CDR1 LNHDA, CDR2 SQIVND (reference sequence).